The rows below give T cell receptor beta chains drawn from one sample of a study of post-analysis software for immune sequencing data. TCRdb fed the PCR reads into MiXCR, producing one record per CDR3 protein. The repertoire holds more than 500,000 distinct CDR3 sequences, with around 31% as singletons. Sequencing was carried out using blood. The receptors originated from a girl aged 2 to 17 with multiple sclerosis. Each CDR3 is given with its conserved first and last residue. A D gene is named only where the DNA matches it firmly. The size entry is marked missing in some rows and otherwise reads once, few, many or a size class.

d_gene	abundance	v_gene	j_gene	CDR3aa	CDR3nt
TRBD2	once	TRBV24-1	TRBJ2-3	CATSEPGTSGGDTQYF	TGTGCCACCAGTGAGCCCGGGACTAGCGGGGGAGATACGCAGTATTTT
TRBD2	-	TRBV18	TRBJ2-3	CASSPTSGGATDTQYF	TGTGCCAGCTCACCGACTAGCGGGGGGGCGACAGATACGCAGTATTTT
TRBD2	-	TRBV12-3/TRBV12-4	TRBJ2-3	CTSSLRVGRGGQDTQYF	TGTACCAGCAGTTTACGTGTGGGGCGGGGGGGCCAAGATACGCAGTATTTT
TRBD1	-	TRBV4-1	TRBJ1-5	CASSPAPTGSNQPQHF	TGCGCCAGCAGCCCCGCACCGACAGGGAGCAATCAGCCCCAGCATTTT
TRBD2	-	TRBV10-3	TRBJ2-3	CAISRGGGTDTQYF	TGTGCCATCAGTCGGGGAGGGGGCACAGATACGCAGTATTTT
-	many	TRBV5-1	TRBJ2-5	CASSLEGGQETQYF	TGTGCCAGCAGCCTGGAGGGGGGCCAAGAGACCCAGTACTTC
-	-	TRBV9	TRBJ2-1	CASSASRGGNEQFF	TGTGCCAGCAGCGCCTCGAGGGGGGGTAATGAGCAGTTCTTC
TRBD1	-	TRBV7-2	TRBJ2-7	CASSSMDRTHEQYF	TGTGCCAGCAGCTCAATGGACAGGACGCACGAGCAGTACTTC
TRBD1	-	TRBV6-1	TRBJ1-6	CASSLDRGNSPLHF	TGTGCCAGCAGCTTGGACAGGGGAAATTCACCCCTCCACTTT
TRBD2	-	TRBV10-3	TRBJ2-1	CAISPRLAGGTYNEQFF	TGTGCCATCAGCCCCAGACTAGCGGGGGGAACTTACAATGAGCAGTTCTTC
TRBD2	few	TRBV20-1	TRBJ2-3	CSARDWAGEATDTQYF	TGTAGTGCTAGAGATTGGGCGGGGGAAGCCACAGATACGCAGTATTTT
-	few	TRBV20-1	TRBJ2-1	CSASSGADNGQFF	TGCAGTGCTAGTTCGGGGGCCGACAATGGGCAGTTCTTC
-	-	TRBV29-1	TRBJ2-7	CSVGVPVGRNYEQYF	TGCAGCGTTGGGGTACCGGTGGGACGGAATTACGAGCAGTACTTC
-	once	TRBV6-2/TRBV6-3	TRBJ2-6	CASSIVSGANVLTF	TGTGCCAGCAGCATAGTCTCTGGGGCCAACGTCCTGACTTTC
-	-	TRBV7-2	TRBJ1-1	CASGLIRGVSEAFF	TGTGCCAGCGGCTTAATAAGGGGCGTATCTGAAGCTTTCTTT
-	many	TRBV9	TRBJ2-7	CASSVKGGLNEQYF	TGTGCCAGCAGCGTAAAGGGCGGCCTCAACGAGCAGTACTTC
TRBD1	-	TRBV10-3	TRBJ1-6	CAISRGTSPLHF	TGTGCCATCAGCAGGGGGACTTCACCCCTCCACTTT
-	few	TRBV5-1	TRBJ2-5	CASSLQRWGGWETQYF	TGCGCCAGCAGCCTTCAGCGATGGGGGGGCTGGGAGACCCAGTACTTC
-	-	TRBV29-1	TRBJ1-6	CSVGFGAQGPLHF	TGCAGCGTTGGATTTGGGGCACAAGGCCCCCTCCACTTT
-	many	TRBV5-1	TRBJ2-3	CASSPLGPTDTQYF	TGTGCCAGCAGCCCCTTGGGTCCCACAGATACGCAGTATTTT
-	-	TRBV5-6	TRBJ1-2	CASSLDVGGSYGYTF	TGTGCCAGCAGCTTGGATGTGGGGGGAAGCTATGGCTACACCTTC
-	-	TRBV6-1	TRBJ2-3	CASSEMADTQYF	TGTGCCAGCAGTGAAATGGCCGATACGCAGTATTTT
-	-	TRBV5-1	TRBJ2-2	CASSLDQGYGELFF	TGCGCCAGCAGCTTGGACCAGGGTTACGGGGAGCTGTTTTTT
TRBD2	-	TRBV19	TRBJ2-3	CAIPAGGLSDTQYF	TGTGCCATACCAGCGGGGGGTCTCTCCGATACGCAGTATTTT
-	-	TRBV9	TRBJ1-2	CASSVVDGADGYTF	TGTGCCAGCAGCGTAGTAGATGGGGCGGACGGCTACACCTTC
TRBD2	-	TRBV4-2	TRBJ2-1	CASSQVTTSGGENEQFF	TGTGCCAGCAGCCAAGTGACAACTAGCGGGGGTGAAAATGAGCAGTTCTTC
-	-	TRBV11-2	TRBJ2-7	CASSFYTSYEQYF	TGTGCCAGCAGCTTTTACACTAGCTACGAGCAGTACTTC
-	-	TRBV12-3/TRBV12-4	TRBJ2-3	CASSLPGGQADTQYF	TGTGCCAGCAGTTTGCCGGGGGGCCAGGCAGATACGCAGTATTTT
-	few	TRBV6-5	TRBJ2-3	CASSYSRTPNTDTQYF	TGTGCCAGCAGTTACTCGAGAACACCCAACACAGATACGCAGTATTTT
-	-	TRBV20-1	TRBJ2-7	CSAPKPGGEQYF	TGCAGTGCCCCGAAACCAGGAGGCGAGCAGTACTTC
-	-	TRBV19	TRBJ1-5	CASNNRGGVYQPQHF	TGTGCCAGTAATAATAGGGGCGGCGTTTATCAGCCCCAGCATTTT
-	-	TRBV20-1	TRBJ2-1	CSARVTAYNEQFF	TGCAGTGCTAGAGTGACAGCCTACAATGAGCAGTTCTTC
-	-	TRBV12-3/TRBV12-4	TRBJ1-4	CASSETGIEKLFF	TGTGCCAGCAGTGAAACAGGAATTGAAAAACTGTTTTTT
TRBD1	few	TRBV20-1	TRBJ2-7	CSAGRTGGPYEQYF	TGCAGTGCTGGGCGGACAGGGGGTCCCTACGAGCAGTACTTC
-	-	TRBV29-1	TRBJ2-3	CSVSGHLTDTQYF	TGCAGCGTCAGTGGACATCTCACAGATACGCAGTATTTT